This TCR beta chain was identified during a study of T cell repertoires in cytomegalovirus infection. Background on the study: Indications of both CMV infection and matching HLA type were provided by public TCR beta signatures.

For this clonotype: What it binds is unknown.

TCRdb passed the reads through MiXCR, listing each CDR3 protein once. Of fewer than 900,000 distinct CDR3 sequences listed, 25% to 35% are singletons. Study-wide findings and caveats: What dominated the ex vivo response were HLA-C-restricted CMV-specific TCR beta clonotypes.

Germline trimming cut 6 bases from V and 6 bases from J; bases unmatched to any gene: 10. This CDR3 spans 14 amino acids. The germline V gene has CDR1 DFQATT and CDR2 SNEGSKA (reference sequence). Sequenced here: cultured CD8+ T cells from PBMCs, sampled from culture after CMV antigen stimulation. This chain links TRBV20-1 with TRBJ2-1; the match to TRBD1 covers 8 bases. The receptor was derived from a human donor in good health (CMV status not recorded). Some clones in this sample may be carry-over from other donors' samples. Written as DNA, the CDR3 is TGCAGTGCCCTTGCGGGGCAGGGGGCCAATGAGCAGTTCTTC. It is translated as CSALAGQGANEQFF.